This T cell receptor beta chain is drawn from a study of control samples from healthy donors and cancer patients (TCRdb year 2020). With respect to this clone: What antigen it recognizes has not been identified. No base qualities exist here, and no much larger clone lies one base off it.

The CDR3 runs 15 amino acids, cysteine and phenylalanine included. Only the CDR3 portion is preserved as DNA: 45 bases, with reading frame beginning at the first base. Per the germline V gene, WSHSY is the CDR1 and SAAADI is the CDR2. V has 6 bases trimmed and J has 9 bases trimmed; junction bases matching no gene number 8. The library relied on the immunoSEQ multiplex PCR assay. TCRdb limited this immuneACCESS table to in-frame rearrangements with V and J called. A share of clones is missing; checked studies link under half to unresolved V genes, and the rest is unexplained. This sample holds 100,000 or so clones; 91% were observed only once. 0.85% to 1% of the sample lies in the top ten.

The sample consisted of blood. The TCR sequence derives from a woman in her 30s in good health. The V gene is TRBV10-2 and the J gene is TRBJ1-6; TRBD1 matches 10 bases in the middle. Here the CDR3 is given as CASRGQGRLGSPLHF. The base sequence is TGCGCCAGCAGGGGACAGGGGAGGCTCGGTTCACCCCTCCACTTT.